The 21 T cell receptor beta chains presented below share a single source sample, sequenced in a study of CXCR3-negative and CXCR3-positive naive CD8 T cells. With UMI labels, 5' RACE was used to prepare the TRB cDNA libraries. TCRdb reworked the 5' RACE reads into one entry per CDR3 protein, no DNA. Recorded for this sample: about 23,000 distinct CDR3 sequences. Sequenced: naive CXCR3- CD8+ T cells from blood. The subset: CD45RO-CCR7+CD27+CD95- naive CD8+ T cells lacking CXCR3 (TNR3-). These receptors all come from a human donor in good health. Some clones in this sample may be carry-over from other donors' samples.

The chain employs TRBV7-2 and TRBJ2-7; TCRdb outputs TRBD2, but without DNA this stays unchecked. This CDR3 is built from 15 residues. The germline V gene has CDR1 SGHTA and CDR2 FQGNSA. CDR3 region: CASSHGLAGVYEQYF.

The chain couples TRBV28 to TRBJ2-7; there is no DNA to check the TCRdb D call of TRBD1. Germline CDR1 MDHEN, CDR2 SYDVKM. The CDR3 is 17 amino acids. The CDR3 sequence is CASSLPAGTALSYEQYF.

The V call is TRBV12-3 or TRBV12-4, the J call TRBJ2-7; the TCRdb D gene call, TRBD1, has no DNA to confirm it. The CDR3 runs 15 residues. CDR3: CASSPFQGPAYEQYF.

The CDR3 spells CATSSDRLPSGLSYGYTF. The chain has TRBV15 and TRBJ1-2. CDR3 length: 18 amino acids. Per the germline V gene, CDR1 is LNHNV and CDR2 is YYDKDF (reference sequence).

The V and J genes are TRBV5-5 and TRBJ2-5; TCRdb selects TRBD1, and the lack of DNA leaves this call unchecked. Germline V lookup: CDR1 SGHKS, CDR2 YYEKEE (reference sequence). The CDR3 contains 15 residues. CDR3 protein: CASSGGGLKDTTQYF.

V and J are TRBV6-5 and TRBJ2-2. There are 13 residues in the CDR3. Per germline, CDR1 MNHEY and CDR2 SVGAGI. CDR3 residues: CASSYMNTGELFF.

The V gene is TRBV30, the J gene TRBJ2-1; TCRdb selects TRBD2, and the lack of DNA leaves this call unchecked. The CDR3 loop spans 12 amino acids. Germline CDR1 GTSNPN, CDR2 SVGIG (reference sequence). CDR3 sequence: CAWTEAGNEQFF.

This sequence joins TRBV27 and TRBJ2-7. Looked up from germline, CDR1 is MNHEY and CDR2 is SMNVEV (reference sequence). The CDR3 length is 14 residues. The CDR3 reads CASSLSLKVYEQYF.

The V gene is TRBV4-3, the J gene TRBJ2-7; TCRdb's assignment of TRBD1 cannot be checked, as there is no DNA. CDR3 length: 15 amino acids. The V gene's germline CDR1 is LGHNA and CDR2 YSLEER. CDR3 in amino acids: CTSSQDRTGSYEQYF.

This sequence joins TRBV7-2 and TRBJ2-1. The CDR3 consists of 14 residues. From germline, CDR1 is SGHTA and CDR2 FQGNSA. The CDR3: CASNWGSYNNEQFF.

The chain carries TRBV7-9 and TRBJ2-3; TCRdb's D call, TRBD1, is unchecked because there is no DNA. Germline V gene sequence: CDR1 SEHNR, CDR2 FQNEAQ (reference sequence). The CDR3 has 17 amino acids. Here the CDR3 reads CASSLPGGDSITDTQYF.

The CDR3 loop is CASSLSGGETGELFF. This chain links TRBV28 with TRBJ2-2; without DNA, the TCRdb call of TRBD1 cannot be checked. The length of the CDR3 is 15 residues. The V gene's germline CDR1 is MDHEN and CDR2 SYDVKM. Filled out from reference TRBV28 and TRBJ2-2, the complete variable domain reads DVKVTQSSRYLVKRTGEKVFLECVQDMDHENMFWYRQDPGLGLRLIYFSYDVKMKEKGDIPEGYSVSREKKERFSLILESASTNQTSMYLCASSLSGGETGELFFGEGSRLTVL.

The chain has TRBV9 and TRBJ2-7. Germline V gene sequence: CDR1 SGDLS, CDR2 YYNGEE. The CDR3 loop spans 15 amino acids. The CDR3 sequence: CASSPSETSTYEQYF.

The V gene is TRBV20-1, the J gene TRBJ2-3. CDR3 length equals 13 residues. CDR1 and CDR2 from the germline V gene are DFQATT and SNEGSKA (reference sequence). CDR3 residues: CSARDRLADTQYF.

V usage is TRBV6-4 and J usage is TRBJ1-1; the D call of TRBD1 rests on TCRdb alone, since no DNA is present to check it. CDR1 and CDR2 (germline): MRHNA, SNTAGT. The CDR3 has 13 residues. CDR3 amino acids: CASSSRTNTEAFF.

The CDR3: CSVDGYYGYTF. The chain carries TRBV29-1 and TRBJ1-2. Germline-derived CDR1 and CDR2 are SQVTM and ANQGSEA. This CDR3 is built from 11 residues.

The J gene is TRBJ1-4, the V gene TRBV7-9; TCRdb calls TRBD1, which cannot be checked without DNA. The germline V gene encodes CDR1 SEHNR and CDR2 FQNEAQ (reference sequence). This CDR3 comprises 16 residues. The CDR3 region is CASSLGAGKENEKLFF.

The V and J genes are TRBV11-2 and TRBJ2-2; TCRdb calls TRBD1, which cannot be checked without DNA. The V gene's germline CDR1 is SGHAT and CDR2 FQNNGV. The CDR3 length is 17 residues. The CDR3 is CASSRNRDRERAGELFF.

CDR3: CASSYADLYNEQFF. This chain connects TRBV6-6 to TRBJ2-1. Germline V gene data show CDR1 as MNHNY and CDR2 as SVGAGI (reference sequence). The CDR3 is made up of 14 amino acids.

The CDR3 loop is CASSSEGVSNQPQHF. This chain connects TRBV7-6 to TRBJ1-5; as DNA is missing, the TRBD1 call by TCRdb cannot be tested. This CDR3 contains 15 residues. Germline lookup yields CDR1 SGHVS and CDR2 FNYEAQ.

The CDR3 sequence: CASSRDHPGMNEQFF. V usage is TRBV27 and J usage is TRBJ2-1; TCRdb reports TRBD1, a call that lacks DNA to check it against. Looked up from germline, CDR1 is MNHEY and CDR2 is SMNVEV (reference sequence). The CDR3 has 15 amino acids.